A selection of T cell receptor beta chains follows, all from one sample in a study of control samples from healthy donors and cancer patients. TCRdb's table, derived via immunoSEQ multiplex PCR, lists solely in-frame clones and lacks some. The table lists under 200,000 clones. Sequences were obtained from blood. These receptor sequences come from a woman aged 25-40 years in good health. Each CDR3 is given with its conserved first and last residue. Each record gives: V gene, D gene, J gene, CDR3 protein, CDR3 DNA. D genes are given only for firm matches.

TRBV20-1	.	TRBJ1-1	CSARDQGLAFF	TGCAGTGCTAGAGATCAGGGCTTGGCTTTCTTT
TRBV4-1	.	TRBJ1-5	CASSRALGGNQPQHF	TGCGCCAGCAGCCGAGCGCTAGGGGGAAATCAGCCCCAGCATTTT
TRBV9	.	TRBJ2-7	CASSVDGGLYEQYF	TGTGCCAGCAGCGTAGATGGGGGGCTCTACGAGCAGTACTTC
TRBV14	.	TRBJ1-3	CASSQAEFSSGNTIYF	TGTGCCAGCAGCCAAGCTGAATTTAGCTCTGGAAACACCATATATTTT
TRBV4-1	.	TRBJ1-1	CASSQVRVFTEAFF	TGCGCCAGCAGCCAAGTCAGAGTTTTCACTGAAGCTTTCTTT
TRBV19	.	TRBJ1-1	CASSGGNLNTEAFF	TGTGCCAGTAGTGGGGGCAATTTGAACACTGAAGCTTTCTTT
TRBV15	TRBD1	TRBJ1-2	CATSPGQGFWGYTF	TGTGCCACCAGCCCCGGACAGGGCTTTTGGGGCTACACCTTC
TRBV7-2	.	TRBJ2-7	CASSLEGQSIRRDEQYF	TGTGCCAGCAGCTTAGAGGGACAGTCGATCCGGAGGGACGAGCAGTACTTC
TRBV10-3	TRBD1	TRBJ1-2	CATVTGGGVGYGYTF	TGTGCCACCGTCACAGGGGGCGGAGTTGGATATGGCTACACCTTC
TRBV6-1	.	TRBJ1-2	CASSEYGSNYGYTF	TGTGCCAGCAGTGAGTACGGTTCCAACTATGGCTACACCTTC
TRBV6-5	.	TRBJ2-3	CASSLQGSKTDTQYF	TGTGCCAGCAGCCTCCAGGGGAGTAAGACAGATACGCAGTATTTT
TRBV15	.	TRBJ1-4	CATRHEGSREKLFF	TGTGCCACAAGACACGAGGGGTCGAGGGAAAAACTGTTTTTT
TRBV4-1	.	TRBJ1-2	CASSQTLGLGYTF	TGCGCCAGCAGCCAAACTTTGGGGCTTGGCTACACCTTC
TRBV7-2	.	TRBJ1-2	CASSLRSWHTF	TGTGCCAGCAGCCTCAGGTCATGGCACACCTTC
TRBV6-5	.	TRBJ1-6	CAVKQASINSPLHF	TGTGCCGTCAAACAGGCGTCGATTAATTCACCCCTCCACTTT
TRBV9	.	TRBJ2-5	CASSVGTVEETQYF	TGTGCCAGCAGCGTAGGCACGGTTGAAGAGACCCAGTACTTC
TRBV6-5	TRBD1	TRBJ1-2	CASSSRTGRPYGYTF	TGTGCCAGCAGTTCTCGGACAGGGAGGCCCTATGGCTACACCTTC
TRBV10-3	.	TRBJ1-5	CAAGNQPQHF	TGTGCGGCAGGGAATCAGCCCCAGCATTTT
TRBV4-3	TRBD1	TRBJ2-7	CASSQDLGTGDHEQYF	TGCGCCAGCAGCCAAGATTTGGGGACAGGGGACCACGAGCAGTACTTC
TRBV6-2/TRBV6-3	.	TRBJ1-2	CASSLGRLATNYGYTF	TGTGCCAGCAGTTTGGGCAGACTTGCTACTAACTATGGCTACACCTTC
TRBV4-2	TRBD1	TRBJ2-3	CASSQGSGTGGTDTQYF	TGTGCCAGCAGCCAAGGGAGCGGGACAGGGGGCACAGATACGCAGTATTTT
TRBV5-5	.	TRBJ2-1	CASSLGPSSYNEQFF	TGTGCCAGCAGCCTCGGCCCCAGCTCCTACAATGAGCAGTTCTTC